This record concerns one TCR beta chain sequence. This record comes from a study of blood T cell repertoires in COVID-19. The wider study: Samples representing acute and convalescent COVID-19 were sourced from the United States, Italy and Spain.

The data were produced by immunoSEQ multiplex PCR, yet TCRdb's version contains in-frame clones alone and is incomplete. The table lists about 500,000 clones, roughly 87% of them singletons, with about 0.7% in the top ten. Donors of Cohort 3 who recovered were those that had two negative PCRs, clearance, or symptom resolution. The CDR3 consists of 11 residues. The V gene's germline CDR1 is DFQATT and CDR2 SNEGSKA (reference sequence). Trimming took off 3 bases at V and 2 bases at J, with 5 bases between the two ends. This sequence originates from a woman aged 18-30 years who had recovered from COVID-19. The genes are TRBV20-1 and TRBJ2-7, with D unclear. Sequencing was carried out using PBMCs or T cells enriched from blood (not recorded which). The CDR3 sequence: CSASAAYEQYF. The CDR3, as DNA: TGCAGTGCTAGTGCAGCCTACGAGCAGTACTTC.